A selection of T cell receptor beta chains follows, all from one sample in a study of beta chain features in type 1 diabetes. Sequencing used immunoSEQ multiplex PCR; TCRdb keeps in-frame clones, though not all of them. The profile shows some 400,000 clones, about 16% of them singletons. The sequenced sample consisted of naive CD4+ T cells from blood. Source of these receptors: a woman aged 18 to 35 in good health. Both conserved end residues are part of each CDR3. D genes are given only for firm matches. Expanded clones get a size class; other rows say once, few or many, or leave the size out.

TRBD1,TRBV11-2,few,TRBJ2-5,TGTGCCAGCAGCCGCAGGGACAGCAAGCAAGAGACCCAGTACTTC,CASSRRDSKQETQYF
NA,TRBV28,NA,TRBJ1-1,TGTGCCAGCAGCCGACATATCATGAACACTGAAGCTTTCTTT,CASSRHIMNTEAFF
TRBD2,TRBV15,few,TRBJ2-7,TGTGCCACCAGCAGAGAGGGCGGGAGGGCCGTCAACGAGCAGTACTTC,CATSREGGRAVNEQYF
NA,TRBV19,NA,TRBJ1-1,TGTGCCAGTAGCGAACCCAGGGCCGTCACTGAAGCTTTCTTT,CASSEPRAVTEAFF
NA,TRBV9,NA,TRBJ1-1,TGTGCCAGCAGCCCCCGTGCAGGGAAGAACACTGAAGCTTTCTTT,CASSPRAGKNTEAFF
NA,TRBV28,few,TRBJ1-1,TGTGCCAGCACCGGTATGAGCGCTTTCTTT,CASTGMSAFF
NA,TRBV30,NA,TRBJ1-1,TGTGCCTGGAGTATAGGGGCTGAAGCTTTCTTT,CAWSIGAEAFF
NA,TRBV5-1,NA,TRBJ2-1,TGCGCCAGCAGCTTGGGGACCCCGGGGAATGAGCAGTTCTTC,CASSLGTPGNEQFF
NA,TRBV28,NA,TRBJ2-7,TGTGCCAGCCCCTTAGGGAGCTCCTACGAGCAGTACTTC,CASPLGSSYEQYF
NA,TRBV7-9,few,TRBJ1-5,TGTGCCAGCAGCTTAGAGGCAGGGCATAGCAATCAGCCCCAGCATTTT,CASSLEAGHSNQPQHF
TRBD2,TRBV19,few,TRBJ2-7,TGTGCCAGTAGGAATGTAGCGGGAGGATCCTACGAGCAGTACTTC,CASRNVAGGSYEQYF
TRBD1,TRBV11-2,NA,TRBJ1-1,TGTGCCAGCAGCCGACAGGGGAACACTGAAGCTTTCTTT,CASSRQGNTEAFF
TRBD2,TRBV6-5,few,TRBJ2-5,TGTGCCAGCAGTGCTGGGACTAGGACACAAGAGACCCAGTACTTC,CASSAGTRTQETQYF
TRBD2,TRBV30,NA,TRBJ2-1,TGTGCCTGGTCGGGACTAGCGGGAGGGCCGGTAGGTGAGCAGTTCTTC,CAWSGLAGGPVGEQFF
TRBD1,TRBV5-1,few,TRBJ1-1,TGCGCCAGCAGGCGGACAGGGTCGAACACTGAAGCTTTCTTT,CASRRTGSNTEAFF
NA,TRBV5-4,few,TRBJ2-7,TGTGCCAGCAGCGTAACAGGGATGGGTTACCACGAGCAGTACTTC,CASSVTGMGYHEQYF
NA,TRBV7-2,once,TRBJ2-7,TGTGCCAGCAGCTTACGGGACTCCTCCTACGAGCAGTACTTC,CASSLRDSSYEQYF
NA,TRBV28,NA,TRBJ2-7,TGTGCCAGCAGCCTGCGAACTATCGAGCAGTACTTC,CASSLRTIEQYF
NA,TRBV21-1,NA,TRBJ2-3,TGTGCCAGCAGCTGTCTACCGGGACAGGGCCCAGATACGCAGTATTTT,CASSCLPGQGPDTQYF
NA,TRBV28,few,TRBJ2-3,TGTGCCAGCAGTTTGTGGTCGAGTACAGATACGCAGTATTTT,CASSLWSSTDTQYF
NA,TRBV21-1,few,TRBJ1-4,TGTGCCAGCAGCGTCCGACAGGGCCACCCTGAAAAACTGTTTTTT,CASSVRQGHPEKLFF
NA,TRBV11-2,few,TRBJ1-5,TGTGCCAGCAGCTGGGGGCGCGATCAGCCCCAGCATTTT,CASSWGRDQPQHF
NA,TRBV28,few,TRBJ2-7,TGTGCCAGCAGTTTGAGGTACGAGCAGTACTTC,CASSLRYEQYF
TRBD1,TRBV16,NA,TRBJ1-2,TGTGCCAGCAGTCGAGGACAGGGAGGTTATGGCTACACCTTC,CASSRGQGGYGYTF
TRBD2,TRBV6-5,few,TRBJ2-1,TGTGCCAGCAGTTACCGCGGTAGCGGGAGACAAGAGCAGTTCTTC,CASSYRGSGRQEQFF
NA,TRBV7-9,NA,TRBJ2-4,TGTGCCAGCAGCCCCCCAGGGTATGGGCACATTCAGTACTTC,CASSPPGYGHIQYF
TRBD1,TRBV7-2,NA,TRBJ2-7,TGTGCCAGCAGCTTAGTGTCAGGGGGCCCCGAGCAGTACTTC,CASSLVSGGPEQYF
NA,TRBV27,few,TRBJ2-6,TGTGCCAGCGGTAAAACAGGCTCTGGGGCCAACGTCCTGACTTTC,CASGKTGSGANVLTF
NA,TRBV28,once,TRBJ1-1,TGTGCCAGCAGGGAGGGGAGGGAAGCTTTCTTT,CASREGREAFF
NA,TRBV2,few,TRBJ2-3,TGTGCCAGCACCAGCGACACAGATACGCAGTATTTT,CASTSDTDTQYF
TRBD1,TRBV29-1,NA,TRBJ2-7,TGCAGCGGTGGGGACAGCTACGAGCAGTACTTC,CSGGDSYEQYF
TRBD1,TRBV18,NA,TRBJ1-5,TGTGCCAGCTCACCTCCAAACAGGGGGCTCATTCAGCCCCAGCATTTT,CASSPPNRGLIQPQHF
NA,TRBV7-2,few,TRBJ2-5,TGTGCCAGCAGCTTCAATCAGGGTGCCGCAGAGACCCAGTACTTC,CASSFNQGAAETQYF
NA,TRBV2,few,TRBJ2-2,TGTGCCAGCAGGAGTCTTTCCACCGGGGAGCTGTTTTTT,CASRSLSTGELFF
NA,TRBV7-9,few,TRBJ2-7,TGTGCCAGCAGCACCTGGGGGGAAAGCTCCTACGAGCAGTACTTC,CASSTWGESSYEQYF
NA,TRBV30,few,TRBJ1-4,TGTGCCTGGAGTGTGCGGGGGAACCCCAGGGAAAAACTGTTTTTT,CAWSVRGNPREKLFF
NA,TRBV18,NA,TRBJ2-7,TGTGCCAGCTCACCTGACAGGAACTACGAGCAGTACTTC,CASSPDRNYEQYF
NA,TRBV27,NA,TRBJ1-5,TGTGCCAGCAGTCTCCAGGGGAGAGGCAATCAGCCCCAGCATTTT,CASSLQGRGNQPQHF
NA,TRBV28,NA,TRBJ1-1,TGTGCCAGCAGTGGCCCAGTGAACACTGAAGCTTTCTTT,CASSGPVNTEAFF
NA,TRBV7-3,NA,TRBJ2-2,TGTGCCAGCAGCACCTCGACTAGTAACACCGGGGAGCTGTTTTTT,CASSTSTSNTGELFF
NA,TRBV28,NA,TRBJ1-2,TGTGCCAGCAGTCTGAACTATGGCTACACCTTC,CASSLNYGYTF
NA,TRBV28,NA,TRBJ2-7,TGTGCCAGCAGTCGCCCGAGGGACTCCTACGAGCAGTACTTC,CASSRPRDSYEQYF
TRBD2,TRBV9,NA,TRBJ2-3,TGTGCCAGCAGCGTAGCGGGTAGCGGGGCGTCCACAGATACGCAGTATTTT,CASSVAGSGASTDTQYF
TRBD2,TRBV30,NA,TRBJ2-7,TGTGCCTGGAACACCGGACTAGTTCGGTACGAGCAGTACTTC,CAWNTGLVRYEQYF
TRBD1,TRBV29-1,NA,TRBJ1-2,TGCAGCGTTGGACAGGGTGAAGGGATTTATGGCTACACCTTC,CSVGQGEGIYGYTF
TRBD1,TRBV28,NA,TRBJ2-1,TGTGCCAGCAGTCGAGGGGACAGGGGGTCCTACAATGAGCAGTTCTTC,CASSRGDRGSYNEQFF
NA,TRBV11-2,few,TRBJ2-3,TGTGCCAGCAGCACGAGTATCAGCGCCAAAACTAGCACAGATACGCAGTATTTT,CASSTSISAKTSTDTQYF
TRBD2,TRBV5-1,few,TRBJ2-3,TGCGCCAGCTCGCTAGCGGGAGTTGCAGATACGCAGTATTTT,CASSLAGVADTQYF